These T cell receptor beta chains were read from a single sample in a study of T cell repertoires in cytomegalovirus infection. TCRdb used MiXCR to reprocess the reads, holding one entry per CDR3 protein. The sample lists hundreds of thousands of distinct CDR3 sequences, about 9.2% occurring once. The source material was PBMCs. The receptors here all came from a human donor in good health (CMV status not recorded). Some clones in this sample may be carry-over from other donors' samples. The CDR3 runs from the conserved cysteine through the conserved F or W.

v_gene: TRBV18; j_gene: TRBJ2-5; CDR3aa: CASSQRQYQETQYF
v_gene: TRBV14; j_gene: TRBJ2-5; CDR3aa: CASSHTPAGYPLGTQYF
v_gene: TRBV7-2; j_gene: TRBJ1-2; CDR3aa: CASSLAPDGGYTF
v_gene: TRBV5-1; j_gene: TRBJ2-3; CDR3aa: CASSPRGAQPDTQYF
v_gene: TRBV5-6; j_gene: TRBJ1-6; CDR3aa: CASSEGRPNSPLHF
v_gene: TRBV3-1; j_gene: TRBJ1-1; CDR3aa: CASCAGGGTEAFF
v_gene: TRBV11-3; j_gene: TRBJ2-1; CDR3aa: CASSRGGRGEQFF
v_gene: TRBV27; j_gene: TRBJ2-2; CDR3aa: CASRNGYSNTGELFF
v_gene: TRBV10-3; j_gene: TRBJ1-3; CDR3aa: CAISSGTGAGNTIYF
v_gene: TRBV25-1; j_gene: TRBJ2-1; CDR3aa: CATFGKFNSYNEQFF
v_gene: TRBV10-3; j_gene: TRBJ2-1; CDR3aa: CAITEGYSYNEQFF
v_gene: TRBV15; j_gene: TRBJ2-5; CDR3aa: CATSRGQQETQYF
v_gene: TRBV15; j_gene: TRBJ2-3; CDR3aa: CATRPASQTQYF
v_gene: TRBV2; j_gene: TRBJ2-6; CDR3aa: CASIYSPASAGANVLTF
v_gene: TRBV6-5; j_gene: TRBJ2-7; CDR3aa: CASSYGTVSREQYF
v_gene: TRBV6-4; j_gene: TRBJ2-1; CDR3aa: CASSRIAGVRNEQFF
v_gene: TRBV19; j_gene: TRBJ2-3; CDR3aa: CASTSTDTQYF